Below, 27 T cell receptor beta chains from the same sample are listed, as sequenced in a study of cytomegalovirus exposure and HLA in healthy donors. Here immunoSEQ multiplex PCR was the method, and the copy in TCRdb shows in-frame clones only, minus some. The table has a few hundred thousand clones, roughly 90% seen once; the top ten hold approximately 0.88%. Sequences were obtained from PBMCs. The source is a young woman in good health and CMV-seronegative.

For the CDR3, the DNA is TGTGCCAGCTCACCACAGTACGGCAATGAGCAGTTCTTC. Its translation is CASSPQYGNEQFF. The chain uses TRBV18 and TRBJ2-1; no reliable D call. This CDR3 is built from 13 residues. In germline, CDR1 is KGHSH, CDR2 LQKENI. V lost 1 base and J lost 6, with 7 bases in between. Variable domain in full (rest from reference TRBV18 and TRBJ2-1): NAGVMQNPRHLVRRRGQEARLRCSPMKGHSHVYWYRQLPEEGLKFMVYLQKENIIDESGMPKERFSAEFPKEGPSILRIQQVVRGDSAAYFCASSPQYGNEQFFGPGTRLTVL.

The chain carries TRBV10-1 and TRBJ1-2, with TRBD1 matching 8 bases. The CDR3 covers 13 residues. J lost 5 bases, V lost 4 bases, and 3 bases had no gene match. Germline lookup yields CDR1 WNHNN and CDR2 SYGVQD (reference sequence). This CDR3 is CASSGDRGYGYTF. The CDR3 DNA sequence: TGCGCCAGCAGTGGAGACAGGGGATATGGCTACACCTTC.

V and J are TRBV4-3 and TRBJ2-1; 8 bases fit TRBD2. This CDR3 has 19 amino acids. V trimming: 0 bases; J trimming: 5 bases; junction bases outside the gene matches: 15. Germline CDR1 reads LGHNA; CDR2 reads YSLEER. Here the CDR3 DNA reads TGCGCCAGCAGCCAAGAAATAGCCGGGAGGGCCTCCACGGACAATGAGCAGTTCTTC. It specifies CASSQEIAGRASTDNEQFF.

To note about this clone: Other DNA sequences in this specimen translate into the identical CDR3. The rearrangement uses TRBV28 and TRBJ1-2, with D tentatively TRBD1 (5 bases). Trimming pared 1 base from V and 2 bases from J, leaving 5 bases between. This CDR3 contains 13 residues. From germline, CDR1 is MDHEN and CDR2 SYDVKM. Here the CDR3 reads CASSLSGNYGYTF. CDR3 DNA: TGTGCCAGCAGTTTATCAGGGAACTATGGCTACACCTTC.

The chain couples TRBV6-4 to TRBJ1-1; 8 bases align to TRBD1. The trim removed 6 bases at V and 1 base at J, leaving 4 bases unmatched. This CDR3 is built from 14 residues. Germline loops: CDR1 MRHNA, CDR2 SNTAGT. CDR3 amino acids: CASRLGTGNTEAFF. The CDR3 region has the DNA TGTGCCAGCAGACTTGGGACAGGGAACACTGAAGCTTTCTTT.

V usage is TRBV7-2 and J usage is TRBJ2-5, with 7 bases identical to TRBD2. CDR1 and CDR2 from the germline V gene are SGHTA and FQGNSA. The CDR3 spans 15 residues. Losses at the gene ends were 3 bases for V and 5 bases for J; bases not matched to a gene: 9. The CDR3 is CASSFLAGDVETQYF. DNA of the CDR3: TGTGCCAGCAGCTTTTTGGCGGGAGATGTGGAGACCCAGTACTTC.

This clone was seen only once. The V call is TRBV5-4, the J call TRBJ1-1, with 8 bases identical to TRBD1. CDR1 is SGHNT, CDR2 YYREEE, per germline (reference sequence). CDR3 size: 15 residues. V lost 6 bases to trimming and J lost 2 bases; unmatched junction nucleotides: 9. CDR3 in amino acids: CASNEKTGENTEAFF. In nucleotides, the CDR3 is TGTGCCAGCAACGAGAAGACAGGGGAAAACACTGAAGCTTTCTTT.

The chain links TRBV7-8 to TRBJ2-7; D gene unclear. CDR3 length: 13 residues. The germline V gene has CDR1 SGHVS and CDR2 FQNEAQ. Deletions cut 5 bases from V and 6 bases from J, with 14 bases between. The CDR3 loop reads CASSLPRRVEQYF. CDR3 bases: TGTGCCAGCAGCCTACCTCGACGGGTCGAGCAGTACTTC.

This clone was seen more than once but under ten times. This rearrangement joins TRBV5-4 to TRBJ1-2; D possibly corresponds to TRBD1 (6 bases). The length of the CDR3 is 14 residues. Trimming stripped 0 bases from V and 4 bases from J, with 10 bases between. CDR1 and CDR2 (germline): SGHNT, YYREEE (reference sequence). CDR3 in DNA: TGTGCCAGCAGCTTGGACAGGGTAGGCTATGGCTACACCTTC. This translates into CASSLDRVGYGYTF.

The chain links TRBV6-5 to TRBJ2-7; D gene uncertain. Germline CDR1 is MNHEY and CDR2 is SVGAGI. The CDR3 covers 13 residues. The V gene lost 1 base and the J gene lost 3 bases, with 7 bases spanning the gap. The CDR3 DNA sequence: TGTGCCAGCAGTTACTTAGCTGGCTACGAGCAGTACTTC. This encodes CASSYLAGYEQYF.

The chain carries TRBV14 and TRBJ2-3; D remains unclear. Germline CDR1 and CDR2: SGHDN and FVKESK. The CDR3 loop spans 13 amino acids. Trimming took 1 base from V and 2 from J, leaving 4 bases between them. The CDR3 region has the DNA TGTGCCAGCAGCCAAGGTCTCACAGATACGCAGTATTTT. It codes for CASSQGLTDTQYF.

For this clone: Other DNA sequences in this sample translate to the same CDR3. The V and J genes are TRBV27 and TRBJ1-1; TRBD1 is a possible D gene (5 bases). CDR3 length equals 13 residues. Germline loops: CDR1 MNHEY, CDR2 SMNVEV (reference sequence). Trimming removed 6 bases from V and 5 bases from J, with 13 bases in between. The CDR3 DNA is TGTGCCAGCAGCCCAACGGGGGTTACTGAAGCTTTCTTT. Translating gives CASSPTGVTEAFF.

This clone was detected a few times. The chain links TRBV4-1 to TRBJ2-7, with D maybe TRBD1 (5 bases). The germline V gene encodes CDR1 MGHRA and CDR2 YSYEKL. The V end lost 1 base, the J end lost 6 bases, and 13 bases lay between the germline ends. The CDR3 is made up of 14 amino acids. The CDR3 DNA sequence: TGCGCCAGCAGCCAAGTCGGCGTACAGGTCGAGCAGTACTTC. This gives the protein CASSQVGVQVEQYF.

This clone was found once. V usage is TRBV5-1 and J usage is TRBJ2-2, with 9 bases aligning to TRBD2. Germline values: CDR1 SGHRS, CDR2 YFSETQ. The J segment lost 7 bases and the V segment lost 6 bases, leaving 10 bases of the junction unmatched. This CDR3 has 15 residues. CDR3 protein: CASTPAGGPVGELFF. In nucleotides, the CDR3 is TGCGCCAGCACGCCCGCGGGAGGGCCGGTCGGGGAGCTGTTTTTT.

In this sample, this clone turned up once. The V and J genes are TRBV15 and TRBJ2-7; 11 bases are a match to TRBD2. Germline lookup yields CDR1 LNHNV and CDR2 YYDKDF (reference sequence). Trimming removed 3 bases from V and 6 bases from J; junction bases left unmatched: 7. The CDR3 has 15 amino acids. The CDR3 sequence is CATSRVAGGPGEQYF. The CDR3 nucleotides read TGTGCCACCAGCAGGGTAGCGGGAGGGCCTGGCGAGCAGTACTTC.

The rearrangement uses TRBV29-1 and TRBJ2-5; 13 bases agree with TRBD2. Trimming took 6 bases from V and 4 from J; bases not matched to a gene: 2. Germline V gene lookup returns CDR1 SQVTM and CDR2 ANQGSEA. CDR3 length equals 13 residues. The CDR3 reads CSVGLAGLETQYF. In nucleotides, the CDR3 is TGCAGCGTGGGACTAGCGGGACTAGAGACCCAGTACTTC.

The genes are TRBV28 and TRBJ2-7; 10 bases agree with TRBD2. V gave up 3 bases and J gave up 4 bases; unmatched junction bases: 9. This CDR3 has 16 amino acids. The germline V gene encodes CDR1 MDHEN and CDR2 SYDVKM. The CDR3 loop reads CASSFNSGGRVYEQYF. Here the CDR3 DNA reads TGTGCCAGCAGTTTTAATAGCGGGGGGAGGGTTTACGAGCAGTACTTC.

V and J are TRBV5-1 and TRBJ2-5, with 9 bases lining up with TRBD2. This CDR3 region has 16 residues. CDR1 is SGHRS and CDR2 is YFSETQ in the germline V gene. The V and J ends lost 2 bases and 1 base, in that order; junction bases with no gene match: 6. The CDR3 reads CASSLTIAGVQETQYF. Written as DNA, the CDR3 is TGCGCCAGCAGCTTAACCATAGCGGGGGTCCAAGAGACCCAGTACTTC.

This clone has only a few counts. This chain joins TRBV6-5 and TRBJ1-2; TRBD1 might be the D (5 bases). Trimming pared 7 bases from V and 5 bases from J, leaving 8 bases between. The germline gives CDR1 MNHEY, CDR2 SVGAGI. CDR3 length equals 11 residues. The CDR3 is CASKTVYGYTF. For the CDR3, the DNA is TGTGCCAGCAAGACAGTGTATGGCTACACCTTC.

The rearrangement links TRBV6-5 to TRBJ2-1; the D gene is possibly TRBD1 (6 bases). Germline V gives CDR1 MNHEY, CDR2 SVGAGI. Trimming shortened V by 0 bases and J by 1 base, and 10 bases separated the two germline ends. The CDR3 is 16 residues long. CDR3 loop: CASSYSIGGSYNEQFF. In nucleotides, the CDR3 is TGTGCCAGCAGTTACTCGATAGGGGGTTCCTACAATGAGCAGTTCTTC.

The chain joins TRBV5-1 to TRBJ2-1, with 7 bases identical to TRBD2. This CDR3 region has 18 residues. The ends lost 6 bases at V and 0 bases at J; junction bases unmatched: 15. Germline CDR1 is SGHRS and CDR2 is YFSETQ. The CDR3 region has the DNA TGCGCCAGCACTCCTTACCCGAGCCGACTAGCCTCCTACAATGAGCAGTTCTTC. Amino acid sequence: CASTPYPSRLASYNEQFF.

This rearrangement joins TRBV5-6 to TRBJ1-1, with TRBD1 matching over 10 bases. The junction had 8 bases not matched to a gene; V was cut back by 4 bases and J by 2 bases. Germline CDR1 and CDR2: SGHDT and YYEEEE. This CDR3 spans 16 amino acids. CDR3 loop: CASSQKGQGVNTEAFF. CDR3 nucleotides: TGTGCCAGCAGCCAAAAAGGACAGGGGGTAAACACTGAAGCTTTCTTT.

The CDR3 protein is CASSVASGMGRSSYNEQFF. For the CDR3, the DNA is TGTGCCAGCAGCGTAGCTAGCGGGATGGGCCGGAGCTCCTACAATGAGCAGTTCTTC. The chain recombines TRBV9 with TRBJ2-1; TRBD2 matches 9 bases. Germline lookup yields CDR1 SGDLS and CDR2 YYNGEE. There are 19 residues in the CDR3. Trimming cost V 0 bases and J 0 bases; bases outside gene matches: 10.

The CDR3 nucleotides read TGTGCCAGCAGCTTTTTTAGCGGGGGGCAAGAGACCCAGTACTTC. It codes for CASSFFSGGQETQYF. V gene TRBV5-4 combines with J gene TRBJ2-5; TRBD2 aligns across 10 bases. This CDR3 region has 15 residues. CDR1 and CDR2 from the germline V gene are SGHNT and YYREEE (reference sequence). Trimming cost V 2 bases and J 2 bases; bases outside gene matches: 3.

The V call is TRBV28, the J call TRBJ1-1, with a possible D match to TRBD1 (5 bases). The germline V gene encodes CDR1 MDHEN and CDR2 SYDVKM. The CDR3 has 14 amino acids. V gave up 2 bases and J gave up 4 bases, with 11 bases separating them. CDR3 nucleotide sequence: TGTGCCAGCAGTTTAGTGCGGGGCCCCACTGAAGCTTTCTTT. Translating it yields CASSLVRGPTEAFF.

This chain joins TRBV9 and TRBJ2-7; 8 nucleotides align to TRBD1. This CDR3 has 19 residues. Trimming took 4 bases from V and 5 from J; bases not matched to a gene: 23. Germline CDR1 is SGDLS and CDR2 is YYNGEE. The CDR3 DNA follows: TGTGCCAGCAGCACACGATCTCATGACGTCGGACAGGGTCACCACGAGCAGTACTTC. Residues: CASSTRSHDVGQGHHEQYF.

The genes are TRBV9 and TRBJ1-1; D is unclear. Germline loops: CDR1 SGDLS, CDR2 YYNGEE. The V and J ends lost 2 bases and 0 bases respectively, with 11 bases between them. This CDR3 has 15 residues. The CDR3 region has the DNA TGTGCCAGCAGCGTCCAGGCAATCATGAACACTGAAGCTTTCTTT. It encodes CASSVQAIMNTEAFF. Full variable domain (remainder filled in from reference TRBV9 and TRBJ1-1): DSGVTQTPKHLITATGQRVTLRCSPRSGDLSVYWYQQSLDQGLQFLIQYYNGEERAKGNILERFSAQQFPDLHSELNLSSLELGDSALYFCASSVQAIMNTEAFFGQGTRLTVV.